This TCR beta chain derives from a study of T cells in Graves' hyperthyroidism and ophthalmopathy. This clonotype was recorded at least ten times. Its antigen remains unknown. Study observations and caveats: A 13 V-J model separated ophthalmopathy from stable hyperthyroidism. Most thyroid clonotypes expanded above 0.001 appeared in blood too.

RNA transcripts provided the source from which TCR beta CDR3 regions were amplified. HTBI primers drove first-round RT-PCR of the TCR CDR3. Each CDR3 protein gets one entry after TCRdb re-called the multiplex PCR reads with MiXCR. Found here are around 450,000 distinct CDR3 sequences, approximately 14% of them singletons; the top ten hold about 7.7%. The clonotype was recovered from a woman under 30 with Graves' hyperthyroidism. Sequenced: blood.

The CDR3 DNA sequence: TGTGCCAGCAGCTTAACGGATACAGGGGGCTACGAGCAGTACTTC. This codes for CASSLTDTGGYEQYF. The V call is TRBV11-2, the J call TRBJ2-7; TRBD1 matches at 8 bases. The ends lost 2 bases at V and 3 bases at J; junction bases unmatched: 6. This CDR3 spans 15 amino acids. Germline loops: CDR1 SGHAT, CDR2 FQNNGV. Together with reference TRBV11-2 and TRBJ2-7, the CDR3 gives the full variable domain: EAGVAQSPRYKIIEKRQSVAFWCNPISGHATLYWYQQILGQGPKLLIQFQNNGVVDDSQLPKDRFSAERLKGVDSTLKIQPAKLEDSAVYLCASSLTDTGGYEQYFGPGTRLTVT.